The clone carrying this T cell receptor beta chain turned up a few times. Its antigen is still unknown. Germline V gene sequence: CDR1 SNHLY, CDR2 FYNNEI. CDR3 length: 15 amino acids. The V and J ends lost 4 bases and 3 bases, in that order; junction bases with no gene match: 2. A universal primer site and UMIs were added as TCR cDNA was made by 5'RACE template switching. TCRdb re-analysed the 5' RACE reads in MiXCR, keeping a single row per CDR3 protein. Seen here are about 160,000 distinct CDR3 sequences, around 7.2% observed once, and the top ten hold over 2%. The sample belongs to a study of T cells after yellow fever vaccination. Overall study results and limits: Within FACS-sorted repertoires, abundant clonotypes contaminating from the bulk population could be present. Relatively few clonotypes were ones that appeared in both CD4 and CD8 compartments. Clones that expanded after primary vaccination mostly reappeared after the booster (roughly 95% CD4, 88% CD8).

The receptor was isolated from a man aged 18 to 29 who received the YFV17D yellow fever vaccine. The sequencing used CD4+ T cells sorted from PBMCs, collected about 5 days after the first yellow fever vaccination. This chain uses TRBV2 with TRBJ2-1, with TRBD2 matching over 11 bases. In DNA, the CDR3 is TGTGCCAGCAGTGGACTAGCGGGGTTCTACAATGAGCAGTTCTTC. Its translation is CASSGLAGFYNEQFF.